A selection of T cell receptor beta chains follows, all from one sample in a study of blood T cell repertoires in COVID-19. Clones were sequenced by immunoSEQ multiplex PCR, and TCRdb holds only the in-frame ones, with some missing. Of around 150,000 clones in the sample, approximately 87% were seen once. Source material: peripheral blood. The receptors derive from a woman aged 70 to 79 with COVID-19, enrolled during active disease. Each CDR3 is given with its conserved first and last residue.

TRBV28,CASSLSSYEQYF
TRBV11-2,CASSLVSSGGTGETQYF
TRBV2,CASRGQKNTGELFF
TRBV5-1,CASSDQGNTEAFF
TRBV6-5,CASSALQGLGTQYF
TRBV6-5,CASNSRAGRDTQYF
TRBV3-1/TRBV3-2,CASSPQLSNQPQHF
TRBV12-1,CASSLTTGGPF
TRBV11-2,CASSPDSFNTEAFF
TRBV6-5,CASRWSRDRDQPQHF
TRBV16,CASSQPPGQGAFLYGYTF
TRBV5-4,CASSKTGGLETQYF
TRBV13,CASSSRTGSGNTIYF
TRBV11-2,CASSFQGNSPLHF
TRBV5-1,CASSLGGGGADTQYF
TRBV6-6,CASSLGQGRYQPQHF